This is a list of T cell receptor beta chains from one sample in a study of T cells after yellow fever vaccination. One entry per CDR3 protein results from TCRdb running MiXCR on the 5' RACE reads. The repertoire holds 250,000 to 400,000 distinct CDR3 sequences, 3.5% to 4.5% seen once, with roughly a fifth in the top ten. Sample: PBMCs, taken 15 days after the yellow fever booster vaccination. All receptors come from a man aged 18-30 years who received the YFV17D yellow fever vaccine. The CDR3 runs from the conserved cysteine through the conserved F or W. The D gene is left open where the match is weak. Size values are once, few and many counts, or a class for expanded clones, and some rows have none.

v_gene: TRBV7-2
abundance: few
j_gene: TRBJ1-5
d_gene: TRBD1
CDR3aa: CASSAQTGGGREPQHF
CDR3nt: TGTGCCAGCAGCGCTCAGACAGGGGGAGGTAGGGAGCCCCAGCATTTT

v_gene: TRBV5-1
abundance: many
j_gene: TRBJ2-1
d_gene: TRBD2
CDR3aa: CASSVSGGTYNEQFF
CDR3nt: TGCGCCAGCAGCGTCAGCGGGGGAACATACAATGAGCAGTTCTTC

v_gene: TRBV5-1
abundance: -
j_gene: TRBJ2-7
d_gene: TRBD2
CDR3aa: CASSSGPSGGRYEQYF
CDR3nt: TGCGCCAGCAGCTCTGGGCCTAGCGGGGGGCGCTACGAGCAGTACTTC

v_gene: TRBV28
abundance: few
j_gene: TRBJ1-4
d_gene: TRBD1
CDR3aa: CASSLSGQGFNEKLFF
CDR3nt: TGTGCCAGCAGTTTATCGGGACAGGGCTTTAATGAAAAACTGTTTTTT

v_gene: TRBV15
abundance: many
j_gene: TRBJ2-3
d_gene: -
CDR3aa: CATSRDIRTDTQYF
CDR3nt: TGTGCCACCAGCAGAGACATACGCACAGATACGCAGTATTTT

v_gene: TRBV4-1
abundance: -
j_gene: TRBJ2-3
d_gene: -
CDR3aa: CASSQGLGGLTDTQYF
CDR3nt: TGCGCCAGCAGCCAAGGCCTAGGGGGTCTCACAGATACGCAGTATTTT

v_gene: TRBV2
abundance: many
j_gene: TRBJ1-2
d_gene: -
CDR3aa: CASSEGQGVNYGYTF
CDR3nt: TGTGCCAGCAGTGAAGGGCAGGGTGTTAACTATGGCTACACCTTC

v_gene: TRBV20-1
abundance: many
j_gene: TRBJ1-3
d_gene: -
CDR3aa: CSARDSQNSGNTIYF
CDR3nt: TGCAGTGCTAGAGATAGCCAGAACTCTGGAAACACCATATATTTT

v_gene: TRBV5-6
abundance: many
j_gene: TRBJ1-1
d_gene: -
CDR3aa: CASSFSRTTEAFF
CDR3nt: TGTGCCAGCAGCTTTTCCAGAACCACTGAAGCTTTCTTT

v_gene: TRBV7-2
abundance: -
j_gene: TRBJ2-5
d_gene: -
CDR3aa: CASTLQRGQETQYF
CDR3nt: TGTGCCAGCACCCTCCAACGGGGCCAAGAGACCCAGTACTTC

v_gene: TRBV5-6
abundance: many
j_gene: TRBJ1-1
d_gene: TRBD1
CDR3aa: CASSLGGFEAFF
CDR3nt: TGTGCCAGCAGCCTAGGGGGCTTTGAAGCTTTCTTT

v_gene: TRBV28
abundance: many
j_gene: TRBJ2-2
d_gene: TRBD2
CDR3aa: CASSRTSANTGELFF
CDR3nt: TGTGCCAGCAGCCGCACTAGCGCGAACACCGGGGAGCTGTTTTTT

v_gene: TRBV4-3
abundance: -
j_gene: TRBJ2-3
d_gene: TRBD1
CDR3aa: CASSPSDRPDTQYF
CDR3nt: TGCGCCAGCAGCCCTTCGGACAGGCCAGATACGCAGTATTTT

v_gene: TRBV5-5
abundance: many
j_gene: TRBJ1-1
d_gene: -
CDR3aa: CASSFRAKNTEAFF
CDR3nt: TGTGCCAGCAGCTTCAGGGCCAAGAACACTGAAGCTTTCTTT

v_gene: TRBV7-9
abundance: -
j_gene: TRBJ2-3
d_gene: -
CDR3aa: CASSLNRGIPTDTQYF
CDR3nt: TGTGCCAGCAGCTTAAATCGGGGAATTCCCACAGATACGCAGTATTTT

v_gene: TRBV12-3/TRBV12-4
abundance: many
j_gene: TRBJ1-2
d_gene: TRBD1
CDR3aa: CASSRGQGNGYTF
CDR3nt: TGTGCCAGCAGCCGGGGACAGGGAAATGGCTACACCTTC

v_gene: TRBV20-1
abundance: few
j_gene: TRBJ1-6
d_gene: -
CDR3aa: CSARISDGRGRLPLHF
CDR3nt: TGCAGTGCTAGAATTTCGGATGGCAGGGGAAGGTTACCCCTCCACTTT

v_gene: TRBV28
abundance: many
j_gene: TRBJ2-5
d_gene: -
CDR3aa: CASTVQGTQGETQYF
CDR3nt: TGTGCCAGCACCGTCCAGGGGACCCAGGGGGAGACCCAGTACTTC

v_gene: TRBV5-1
abundance: many
j_gene: TRBJ2-1
d_gene: -
CDR3aa: CASSFSSTPVGGEQFF
CDR3nt: TGCGCCAGCAGCTTCTCCTCTACCCCGGTCGGGGGTGAGCAGTTCTTC

v_gene: TRBV2
abundance: many
j_gene: TRBJ1-1
d_gene: TRBD1
CDR3aa: CASSETGRFAFF
CDR3nt: TGTGCCAGCAGTGAGACAGGGAGGTTTGCTTTCTTT

v_gene: TRBV18
abundance: few
j_gene: TRBJ2-5
d_gene: -
CDR3aa: CASSERYGFGETQYF
CDR3nt: TGTGCCAGCTCTGAACGATATGGATTCGGGGAGACCCAGTACTTC

v_gene: TRBV12-3/TRBV12-4
abundance: many
j_gene: TRBJ1-4
d_gene: TRBD1
CDR3aa: CASSDRVKEKLFF
CDR3nt: TGTGCCAGCAGTGACAGGGTAAAGGAAAAACTGTTTTTT

v_gene: TRBV6-5
abundance: -
j_gene: TRBJ1-2
d_gene: -
CDR3aa: CASSYRAGYGYTF
CDR3nt: TGTGCCAGCAGTTACAGGGCCGGCTACGGCTACACCTTC

v_gene: TRBV5-1
abundance: many
j_gene: TRBJ1-1
d_gene: -
CDR3aa: CASGGSTGNTEAFF
CDR3nt: TGCGCCAGCGGGGGATCGACGGGAAACACTGAAGCTTTCTTT

v_gene: TRBV2
abundance: -
j_gene: TRBJ2-2
d_gene: -
CDR3aa: CASSKVDPHLTGELFF
CDR3nt: TGTGCCAGCAGTAAGGTTGACCCACACCTCACCGGGGAGCTGTTTTTT

v_gene: TRBV20-1
abundance: few
j_gene: TRBJ2-3
d_gene: TRBD2
CDR3aa: CSARAPGGDTQYF
CDR3nt: TGCAGTGCTAGAGCGCCGGGGGGAGATACGCAGTATTTT

v_gene: TRBV7-2
abundance: few
j_gene: TRBJ2-1
d_gene: TRBD1
CDR3aa: CASSHDRGWNEQFF
CDR3nt: TGTGCCAGCAGCCATGACAGGGGGTGGAATGAGCAGTTCTTC

v_gene: TRBV7-9
abundance: -
j_gene: TRBJ2-1
d_gene: -
CDR3aa: CASSRFSSNEQFF
CDR3nt: TGTGCCAGCAGCCGTTTTAGCTCGAATGAGCAGTTCTTC

v_gene: TRBV7-2
abundance: many
j_gene: TRBJ2-3
d_gene: -
CDR3aa: CASSLWTATGTDTQYF
CDR3nt: TGTGCCAGCAGCTTATGGACGGCAACTGGGACAGATACGCAGTATTTT

v_gene: TRBV12-3/TRBV12-4
abundance: few
j_gene: TRBJ1-1
d_gene: TRBD1
CDR3aa: CASNRGLVTEAFF
CDR3nt: TGTGCCAGCAACAGGGGGTTAGTCACTGAAGCTTTCTTT

v_gene: TRBV5-1
abundance: many
j_gene: TRBJ1-6
d_gene: TRBD1
CDR3aa: CASRGDSSYNSPLHF
CDR3nt: TGCGCCAGCAGAGGGGACAGCTCCTATAATTCACCCCTCCACTTT

v_gene: TRBV20-1
abundance: many
j_gene: TRBJ1-5
d_gene: -
CDR3aa: CSAREGRSDQPQHF
CDR3nt: TGCAGTGCTAGGGAAGGAAGGTCAGATCAGCCCCAGCATTTT

v_gene: TRBV5-5
abundance: few
j_gene: TRBJ1-2
d_gene: -
CDR3aa: CASSPSYYGYTF
CDR3nt: TGTGCCAGCAGCCCTTCGTATTATGGCTACACCTTC

v_gene: TRBV19
abundance: -
j_gene: TRBJ1-5
d_gene: -
CDR3aa: CASSIADHNQPQHF
CDR3nt: TGTGCCAGTAGTATAGCGGATCACAATCAGCCCCAGCATTTT

v_gene: TRBV7-9
abundance: few
j_gene: TRBJ1-2
d_gene: -
CDR3aa: CASSLAAGIFYGYTF
CDR3nt: TGTGCCAGCAGCTTAGCTGCCGGGATTTTCTATGGCTACACCTTC

v_gene: TRBV29-1
abundance: few
j_gene: TRBJ1-1
d_gene: -
CDR3aa: CSVALGNTEAFF
CDR3nt: TGCAGCGTTGCGCTTGGGAACACTGAAGCTTTCTTT

v_gene: TRBV24-1
abundance: few
j_gene: TRBJ2-1
d_gene: -
CDR3aa: CSTSDSDGQFF
CDR3nt: TGTTCCACCAGTGATTCGGACGGGCAGTTCTTC

v_gene: TRBV7-2
abundance: -
j_gene: TRBJ1-2
d_gene: -
CDR3aa: CASSLVGHSYGYTF
CDR3nt: TGTGCCAGCAGCTTAGTGGGACATTCGTATGGCTACACCTTC

v_gene: TRBV12-3/TRBV12-4
abundance: -
j_gene: TRBJ2-7
d_gene: TRBD1
CDR3aa: CASSLSQGVYEQYF
CDR3nt: TGTGCCAGCAGTTTGTCGCAGGGGGTCTACGAGCAGTACTTC

v_gene: TRBV5-1
abundance: few
j_gene: TRBJ2-3
d_gene: TRBD2
CDR3aa: CASSPGLVGRTDTQYF
CDR3nt: TGCGCCAGCAGCCCCGGACTAGTCGGACGCACAGATACGCAGTATTTT

v_gene: TRBV7-2
abundance: many
j_gene: TRBJ2-7
d_gene: TRBD1
CDR3aa: CASSRGTGGYEQYF
CDR3nt: TGTGCCAGCAGCCGAGGGACAGGTGGCTACGAGCAGTACTTC

v_gene: TRBV7-9
abundance: few
j_gene: TRBJ1-6
d_gene: -
CDR3aa: CASSSLREGFYSPLHF
CDR3nt: TGTGCCAGCAGCTCACTTCGGGAGGGTTTTTATTCACCCCTCCACTTT

v_gene: TRBV24-1
abundance: few
j_gene: TRBJ1-5
d_gene: -
CDR3aa: CATSDPGLGNQPQHF
CDR3nt: TGTGCCACCAGTGATCCAGGGCTGGGCAATCAGCCCCAGCATTTT

v_gene: TRBV20-1
abundance: few
j_gene: TRBJ2-3
d_gene: -
CDR3aa: CSAPKTDTQYF
CDR3nt: TGCAGTGCTCCGAAGACAGATACGCAGTATTTT

v_gene: TRBV5-1
abundance: -
j_gene: TRBJ2-2
d_gene: TRBD1
CDR3aa: CASSPGPGQGAGELFF
CDR3nt: TGCGCCAGCAGCCCCGGCCCAGGACAGGGGGCCGGGGAGCTGTTTTTT

v_gene: TRBV7-3
abundance: many
j_gene: TRBJ2-2
d_gene: -
CDR3aa: CASSSHTPRGDTGELFF
CDR3nt: TGTGCCAGCAGCTCGCACACCCCCAGGGGAGACACCGGGGAGCTGTTTTTT

v_gene: TRBV12-3/TRBV12-4
abundance: few
j_gene: TRBJ2-5
d_gene: TRBD1
CDR3aa: CASSSTTGGQETQYF
CDR3nt: TGTGCCAGCAGTTCTACGACAGGGGGCCAAGAGACCCAGTACTTC

v_gene: TRBV7-9
abundance: few
j_gene: TRBJ1-4
d_gene: -
CDR3aa: CASSLPLGTTNEKLFF
CDR3nt: TGTGCCAGCAGCTTACCCCTCGGTACAACTAATGAAAAACTGTTTTTT

v_gene: TRBV5-1
abundance: -
j_gene: TRBJ2-5
d_gene: -
CDR3aa: CASSLDGKETQYF
CDR3nt: TGCGCCAGCAGCTTGGACGGTAAAGAGACCCAGTACTTC

v_gene: TRBV12-3/TRBV12-4
abundance: many
j_gene: TRBJ2-3
d_gene: TRBD2
CDR3aa: CASSFASGGNTDTQYF
CDR3nt: TGTGCCAGCAGTTTCGCTAGCGGGGGAAACACAGATACGCAGTATTTT

v_gene: TRBV6-6
abundance: many
j_gene: TRBJ1-6
d_gene: TRBD1
CDR3aa: CASSYSGLRDSSYNSPLHF
CDR3nt: TGTGCCAGCAGTTACTCGGGTCTTCGGGACAGCTCCTATAATTCACCCCTCCACTTT

v_gene: TRBV7-2
abundance: many
j_gene: TRBJ2-3
d_gene: -
CDR3aa: CASSPPVTDTQYF
CDR3nt: TGTGCCAGCAGCCCCCCGGTCACAGATACGCAGTATTTT